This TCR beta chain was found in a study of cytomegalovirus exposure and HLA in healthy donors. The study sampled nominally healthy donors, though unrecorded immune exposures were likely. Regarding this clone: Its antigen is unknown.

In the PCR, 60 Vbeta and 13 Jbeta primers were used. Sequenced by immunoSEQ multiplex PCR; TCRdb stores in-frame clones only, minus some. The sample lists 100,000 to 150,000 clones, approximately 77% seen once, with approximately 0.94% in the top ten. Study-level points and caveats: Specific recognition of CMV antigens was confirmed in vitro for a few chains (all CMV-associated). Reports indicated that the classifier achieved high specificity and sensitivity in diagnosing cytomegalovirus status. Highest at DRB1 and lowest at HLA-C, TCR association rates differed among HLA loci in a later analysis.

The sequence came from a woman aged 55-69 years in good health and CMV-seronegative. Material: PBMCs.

In DNA form, the CDR3 reads TGTGCCAGCAGTACATGGGACAGGGGTAATGAAAAACTGTTTTTT. Its translation: CASSTWDRGNEKLFF. The chain has TRBV28 and TRBJ1-4; 10 bases agree with TRBD1. The CDR3 length is 15 residues. Germline lookup yields CDR1 MDHEN and CDR2 SYDVKM. Germline trimming cut 5 bases from V and 4 bases from J; bases unmatched to any gene: 4.